The entry below gives a single T cell receptor beta chain sequence along with its context. There is no known antigen for this receptor. The cohort was made up of hundreds of healthy bone marrow donors. At the time of sampling, all cohort members were nominally healthy, though unrecorded immune exposures were likely present. The donor tested CMV seropositive and was one of the 289 seropositive cohort members. A peripheral blood sample was collected from each donor, and TCR beta sequencing was performed on peripheral blood mononuclear cells. The Qiagen DNeasy Blood Extraction Kit was used to extract genomic DNA from the blood cell samples. This entry is derived from a study of cytomegalovirus exposure and HLA in healthy donors (dated by TCRdb to about 2017). Notes on the research overall: An earlier analysis of some 600 of the donors reported about 260 Gb of sequence data and approximately 120 million unique TCR beta sequences obtained from about 180 million T cells. HLA typing included class I and class II loci at four-digit resolution. To predict cytomegalovirus infection status, the study combined high-throughput TCR immunosequencing, statistical association of individual TCRs with disease status, and machine learning. Because of strong linkage in the cohort, roughly five DR-DQ haplotypes were treated as single units for association and clustering. Approximately 310 gigabases of sequencing data and approximately 80 million unique TCR sequences were included in an early release covering roughly 700 HLA-typed donors. All discovery cohort repertoires had been generated using a single sequencing platform. Donor age, sex, ethnicity and CMV serostatus were compiled alongside the repertoire data. The later analysis used no new phenotypic data to find candidate immune exposures, relying instead on TCR beta sequences and their occurrence across donors. A later analysis re-analyzed previously published TCR beta repertoires from 600 to 850 donors and added high-resolution HLA genotyping to study TCR occurrence patterns. Of the 398 genotyped donors, around 81% fell in the genetic ancestry cluster associated with self-reported Caucasian donors. The study aimed to test whether cataloging public T cell receptors could reveal signatures of past pathogen exposure. The study profiled the T cell repertoires of 666 subjects by immunosequencing and related them to cytomegalovirus serostatus. Genome-wide SNP genotypes for about 65% of the roughly 670 donors were used in a later genetic analysis, which treated that subset as a discovery cohort. Typing coverage differed by locus: A, B, C, DRB1 and DQB1 were typed in roughly 629-640 donors, DQA1 in 522, DPA1 in approximately 610, and DPB1 in 472. An earlier analysis of 500 to 650 of the donors applied high-throughput TCR beta sequencing to assess whether each TCR beta V gene segment acted as functional or pseudogenic. On average, 235,054 unique TCR beta nucleotide sequences were sequenced per donor among some 420 genotyped donors of the cohort, with 15% to 20% of those sequences being non-productive. A separate validation cohort of over a hundred different subjects was used in addition to the approximately 610-subject first cohort.

Summary of the overall study and its limitations: According to a later analysis, most CMV-associated TCR beta chains appeared to be HLA-restricted, and the HLA associations seemed to be driven largely by CMV exposure. In an earlier analysis of 587 of the donors, most TCR beta V segments appeared in productive rearrangements about 87% or about 30% of the time, broadly matching IMGT annotations. The 87-base-pair reads could not distinguish some IMGT-functional V segments, including TRBV6-2 and TRBV6-3, so those segments were excluded. Presence/absence analyses assumed roughly uniform sequencing depth across donors, an assumption that may not hold. The authors suggested that the approach could potentially be extended to other disease states and immunological phenotypes. The study gave a list of more than 150 TCR beta chains associated with cytomegalovirus. When HLA alleles, especially DR and DQ, strongly co-occurred, TCR associations were difficult to assign to individual alleles. Because counts were too low, about 17 rarely observed V segments, including chromosome 9 orphons, were excluded from the earlier analysis of 587 of the donors. In a later genetic analysis, fewer N-insertions in productive TCRs were reported among donors in an Asian-associated ancestry cluster than the roughly 700-donor mean. In a later analysis, HLA-associated TCR beta chains showed more clonal expansion and lower generation probabilities than non-associated chains that were equally common. The only immune exposure information available for the cohort was CMV serostatus. Because HLA typing was missing for some donors at each locus, association tests included only the typed subset. A later analysis found that TCR association rates varied across HLA loci, with DRB1 alleles showing the most associated TCRs and HLA-C alleles the fewest. A further reported finding was that TCR beta sequences accurately predicted the HLA-A and HLA-B alleles for most subjects in the first cohort. According to a later analysis, parvovirus B19, influenza, CMV and Epstein-Barr virus appeared linked to several top co-occurrence clusters. This cohort had only TCR beta chains sequenced, and the lack of alpha or paired-chain data limited which features could be detected. Specific HLA alleles were associated with roughly 16,000 TCR beta sequences at a false discovery rate of 0.05 in a later analysis. A group of highly shared sequence variants was considered likely to be a technical artifact of the sequencing pipeline. While some public TCRs were present in many individuals, most TCR sequences turned up only very rarely across donors. The classifier was reported to diagnose cytomegalovirus status with high specificity and sensitivity in both the original cohort and the validation cohort. Correlated functional status among segregating V segments might be attributable to linkage disequilibrium, but an unknown experimental factor could not be ruled out. A later genetic analysis associated a missense DCLRE1C variant with V-gene and J-gene trimming of TCR beta chains, and an independent cohort replicated the association. In vitro tests confirmed that a few of the cytomegalovirus-associated TCR beta chains recognize cytomegalovirus antigens.

The library was built by means of the immunoSEQ multiplex PCR assay. For the multiplex PCR, a mixture combining 60 forward primers for TCR Vbeta segments and 13 reverse primers for TCR Jbeta segments was used. The CDR3 region of rearranged TCR beta genes was amplified from genomic DNA by a multiplex PCR assay. On the Illumina HiSeq System, the amplified TCR beta libraries were sequenced as 87-base-pair reads. As for the original processing: A later analysis tallied 75 million to 95 million unique TCR beta chains across the 700 or so repertoires, and approximately 12 million of those chains were shared by two or more donors. Raw reads were error-corrected and collapsed into unique sequences with a nearest-neighbor algorithm that merged closely related sequences to remove PCR and sequencing errors. Alignment of CDR3 sequences to IMGT reference sequences was used to assign V, D and J gene segments. For a sequence to be retained, a match of at least six nucleotides to both a V gene segment and a J gene segment was required. A rearrangement counted as productive if the CDR3 had no stop codons and remained in frame with V and J, and every other rearrangement counted as non-productive. Following IMGT convention, CDR3 was defined as the stretch from the second conserved V-encoded cysteine up to the conserved J-encoded phenylalanine. The earlier analysis of about 570 of the donors excluded any sequence lacking an unambiguous match to a single V gene segment. An earlier analysis of about 600 of the donors called V segments functional above 56.7% productive rearrangements and segregating when the between-donor standard deviation exceeded 5%. A statistical classification framework was built to diagnose cytomegalovirus status from the catalog of TCR beta chain sequences. In a later analysis, TCR nucleotide sequences were compared against IMGT/GENE-DB human TR gene sequences so that V and J genes could be assigned. Using the TCRdist pipeline, a later analysis assigned CDR3 sequences along with most-parsimonious VDJ recombination scenarios. In a later analysis, each TCR beta chain was defined by its CDR3 amino acid sequence together with its V-gene family, and reads lacking a unique V-gene family were excluded. As a way to deal with suspected cross-contamination and a sequencing artifact, a later analysis dropped roughly 620 nucleotide sequences that were highly shared and had low generation probability. In a later analysis, a clonal expansion index for each public chain was calculated from normalized within-repertoire ranks of inferred template counts. In a later analysis, generation probabilities were computed with a VDJ recombination model fitted to out-of-frame rearrangements, and the resulting probabilities were checked against IGoR. In a later analysis, TCR-TCR, TCR-HLA and TCR-CMV co-occurrence was scored with hypergeometric tests, and a repertoire-size bias correction was applied to TCR pairs. To estimate false discovery rates, a later analysis permuted the HLA or CMV assignments 20 times. A later analysis grouped co-occurring TCRs with DBSCAN, adding TCRdist sequence similarity when clustering within HLA-allele-positive subsets. Repertoires with fewer than 30,000 or more than 120,000 public chains, plus five repertoires with anomalous nucleotide sharing, were excluded from co-occurrence clustering. In TCRdb, the immuneACCESS table is reduced to in-frame sequences with V and J assigned. These tables do not hold every clone; where another copy was compared, an unresolved V gene accounts for under half, and the others remain unexplained. V and J calls and clone size come straight from that table; D and trimming were deduced from the DNA. Per the sample table, the count is 150,000 to 200,000 clones. Jointly, the top ten make up about 0.8% of the sample.

For this chain, trimming is 1 base at the V end and 4 bases at the J end, and the number of junction bases without a gene match is 14. The CDR3 contains 19 residues, cysteine and phenylalanine counted. Only the CDR3 part of the read is kept: 57 bases, read in frame from the first base. In the germline V gene (reference sequence), CDR1 corresponds to PRHDT and CDR2 to FYEKMQ. This chain joins TRBV13 to TRBJ2-3; TRBD2 fits 10 bases in the junction. The sample taken for sequencing was PBMCs. This receptor was taken from a woman between 18 and 29 years old in good health and CMV-seropositive. The bases read TGTGCCAGCAGCTTAGATATTATCGACGGGACTAGCGTGGCAGATACGCAGTATTTT. Its translation reads: CASSLDIIDGTSVADTQYF.